This T cell receptor (beta chain) was profiled in a study of blood T cell repertoires in COVID-19. In the study's own analysis: Nucleated cell number was recorded as an estimate derived from reference gene primer amplification. Assay: immunoSEQ multiplex PCR; the TCRdb copy retains only in-frame clones and omits some. V and J calls plus clone size are reproduced from that table; the DNA served to infer D and trimming. The sample has approximately 75,000 clones; 80% to 90% are singletons. Trimming cost V 5 bases and J 11 bases; bases outside gene matches: 8. The CDR3 spans 13 residues. The rearrangement links TRBV12-3 or TRBV12-4 to TRBJ1-5, with 8 bases lining up with TRBD1. The TCR originated in a man at least 80 years old with COVID-19, enrolled during active disease. Sequencing was performed on peripheral blood. The CDR3 sequence: CASSPYDRGAQHF. As DNA, the CDR3 is TGTGCCAGCAGTCCGTATGACAGGGGTGCCCAGCATTTT.